These T cell receptor beta chains were read from a single sample in a study of shared clonotypes between healthy human individuals. Sequencing was performed with immunoSEQ multiplex PCR; in TCRdb, only in-frame clones are kept and a portion is missing. The top ten clones hold more than 1.5% of a sample with 550,000 to 700,000 clones, less than 80% of them seen once. What was sequenced was memory CD4+ T cells sorted from blood. The source is a woman aged 25 to 39 in good health. Each CDR3 is given with its conserved first and last residue. Each record gives: D gene, J gene, clone size, V gene, CDR3 protein, CDR3 DNA. A D gene is named only where the DNA matches it firmly. Expanded clones get a size class; other rows say once, few or many, or leave the size out.

-,TRBJ1-1,-,TRBV6-1,CASSEGGIDTEAFF,TGTGCCAGCAGTGAAGGGGGAATCGACACTGAAGCTTTCTTT
-,TRBJ1-1,many,TRBV5-6,CASSLGRGWDTEAFF,TGTGCCAGCAGCCTTGGTAGGGGTTGGGACACTGAAGCTTTCTTT
-,TRBJ2-1,-,TRBV29-1,CSVGDTEQFF,TGCAGCGTGGGAGACACTGAGCAGTTCTTC
TRBD2,TRBJ2-4,-,TRBV19,CASSTTSGSDIQYF,TGTGCCAGTAGTACAACTAGCGGGAGTGACATTCAGTACTTC
-,TRBJ1-3,-,TRBV7-2,CASSLGTAGNTIYF,TGTGCCAGCAGCTTAGGCACAGCTGGAAACACCATATATTTT
TRBD1,TRBJ2-1,-,TRBV11-3,CASSLEGTAYNEQFF,TGTGCCAGCAGCTTAGAAGGGACAGCCTACAATGAGCAGTTCTTC
-,TRBJ2-4,-,TRBV11-3,CASSFSGANIQYF,TGTGCCAGCAGCTTCTCGGGAGCTAACATTCAGTACTTC
-,TRBJ2-7,-,TRBV6-5,CASSYSIAGSSYEQYF,TGTGCCAGCAGTTACTCGATCGCGGGAAGCTCCTACGAGCAGTACTTC
-,TRBJ2-7,few,TRBV28,CASSPLPGRAAYEQYF,TGTGCCAGCAGTCCCCTCCCGGGTCGGGCCGCCTACGAGCAGTACTTC
-,TRBJ2-2,-,TRBV6-5,CASSYSRGAGGELFF,TGTGCCAGCAGTTACTCGCGAGGGGCAGGCGGGGAGCTGTTTTTT
-,TRBJ1-2,-,TRBV5-1,CASSLDPSDYGYTF,TGCGCCAGCAGCTTGGACCCTTCGGACTATGGCTACACCTTC
-,TRBJ2-7,-,TRBV28,CASSLERANNYEQYF,TGTGCCAGCAGTTTAGAGCGGGCCAATAACTACGAGCAGTACTTC
TRBD1,TRBJ1-5,-,TRBV10-1,CASSELRQGADQPQHF,TGCGCCAGCAGTGAGTTACGGCAGGGGGCTGATCAGCCCCAGCATTTT
-,TRBJ1-4,-,TRBV6-5,CASSYKQDTGILFF,TGTGCCAGCAGTTACAAGCAGGACACCGGGATACTGTTTTTT
-,TRBJ1-2,-,TRBV6-6,CASSYALLDGYTF,TGTGCCAGCAGTTACGCCCTACTGGATGGCTACACCTTC
-,TRBJ2-5,-,TRBV5-6,CASSLGLGLQETQYF,TGTGCCAGCAGCTTGGGTCTCGGACTCCAAGAGACCCAGTACTTC
TRBD2,TRBJ2-1,-,TRBV28,CAIPGDYDNEQFF,TGTGCCATACCGGGGGACTATGACAATGAGCAGTTCTTC
TRBD1,TRBJ2-7,-,TRBV6-5,CASNKQGATEQYF,TGTGCCAGCAATAAACAGGGGGCGACCGAGCAGTACTTC
-,TRBJ2-3,-,TRBV5-8,CASSLRGINPSTDTQYF,TGTGCCAGCAGCTTACGCGGGATCAATCCTAGCACAGATACGCAGTATTTT
TRBD1,TRBJ1-2,-,TRBV10-3,CAISDTEGGTYGYTF,TGTGCCATCAGTGACACCGAAGGGGGCACCTATGGCTACACCTTC
-,TRBJ1-5,-,TRBV28,CASRTRKQGLSDQPQHF,TGTGCCAGCCGTACCCGGAAGCAGGGACTTTCGGATCAGCCCCAGCATTTT
-,TRBJ2-7,-,TRBV6-1,CASSDVGTGAYEQYF,TGTGCCAGCAGTGATGTCGGGACTGGCGCCTACGAGCAGTACTTC
-,TRBJ2-2,-,TRBV6-1,CASSAVWGFNTGELFF,TGTGCCAGCAGTGCTGTTTGGGGGTTTAACACCGGGGAGCTGTTTTTT
-,TRBJ1-4,-,TRBV6-1,CASSEAQGEKLFF,TGTGCCAGCAGTGAAGCCCAGGGGGAAAAACTGTTTTTT
TRBD1,TRBJ1-4,-,TRBV25-1,CASSPTPGQGGEKLFF,TGTGCCAGCAGTCCCACTCCGGGACAGGGGGGGGAAAAACTGTTTTTT
TRBD1,TRBJ1-5,-,TRBV6-5,CASSRDRGNQPQHF,TGTGCCAGCAGTCGGGACAGGGGCAATCAGCCCCAGCATTTT
-,TRBJ1-2,-,TRBV5-4,CASSLGTREADYGYTF,TGTGCCAGCAGCTTGGGGACCAGAGAGGCTGACTATGGCTACACCTTC
-,TRBJ2-7,-,TRBV11-2,CASSPPKERGYSYEQYF,TGTGCCAGCAGCCCCCCAAAGGAGCGAGGCTACTCCTACGAGCAGTACTTC
TRBD2,TRBJ2-2,-,TRBV2,CASKREQNTGELFF,TGTGCCAGTAAGCGGGAACAGAACACCGGGGAGCTGTTTTTT
-,TRBJ1-3,once,TRBV7-2,CASSLAPGSSGNTIYF,TGTGCCAGCAGCTTAGCGCCTGGGAGCTCTGGAAACACCATATATTTT
-,TRBJ1-5,-,TRBV6-1,CASSQGGSNQPQHF,TGTGCCAGCAGCCAAGGGGGTAGCAATCAGCCCCAGCATTTT
-,TRBJ1-1,-,TRBV29-1,CSAEARRKAFF,TGCAGCGCGGAAGCCCGTCGCAAAGCTTTCTTT
-,TRBJ2-3,few,TRBV11-2,CASSFRGHTDTQYF,TGTGCCAGCAGCTTTCGGGGTCACACAGATACGCAGTATTTT
TRBD1,TRBJ2-7,-,TRBV5-1,CASSFRGQYEQYF,TGCGCCAGCAGCTTTAGGGGGCAGTACGAGCAGTACTTC
-,TRBJ1-1,-,TRBV19,CASSIGSGGYTEAFF,TGTGCCAGTAGTATTGGGTCCGGGGGTTACACTGAAGCTTTCTTT
-,TRBJ2-7,-,TRBV11-2,CASSLDRSSYEQYF,TGTGCCAGCAGCTTGGACCGCAGCTCCTACGAGCAGTACTTC
TRBD1,TRBJ2-5,-,TRBV28,CASVRQGFSETQYF,TGTGCCAGCGTCAGACAGGGGTTCTCAGAGACCCAGTACTTC
-,TRBJ2-7,-,TRBV30,CAWSASRYEQYF,TGTGCCTGGAGTGCCTCCCGTTACGAGCAGTACTTC
-,TRBJ1-2,many,TRBV6-5,CASNREAVYGYTF,TGTGCCAGCAATCGCGAAGCCGTCTATGGCTACACCTTC
-,TRBJ2-7,many,TRBV28,CASRPRTSPPFYEQYF,TGTGCCAGCAGACCTCGGACTTCACCTCCTTTCTACGAGCAGTACTTC
-,TRBJ2-1,-,TRBV2,CASAGTPEGDEQFF,TGTGCCAGCGCCGGGACTCCCGAGGGCGATGAGCAGTTCTTC
-,TRBJ2-1,-,TRBV5-1,CASSTGRRWNEQFF,TGCGCCAGCAGTACCGGGAGACGGTGGAATGAGCAGTTCTTC
TRBD1,TRBJ2-1,-,TRBV19,CASSTGTGYEQFF,TGTGCCAGTAGTACAGGGACAGGGTATGAGCAGTTCTTC
TRBD1,TRBJ2-7,-,TRBV6-5,CASSYSRGTGFYEQYF,TGTGCCAGCAGTTACTCCCGCGGGACAGGGTTCTACGAGCAGTACTTC
-,TRBJ2-7,-,TRBV5-1,CASSLDPGPAYEQYF,TGCGCCAGCAGCTTGGACCCGGGTCCCGCCTACGAGCAGTACTTC
-,TRBJ2-1,-,TRBV5-1,CASSLEGSGNEQFF,TGCGCCAGCAGCTTGGAGGGTAGCGGCAATGAGCAGTTCTTC
TRBD1,TRBJ1-1,-,TRBV7-3,CASSVTGGKNTEAFF,TGTGCCAGCAGCGTGACAGGGGGAAAGAACACTGAAGCTTTCTTT
TRBD1,TRBJ2-2,-,TRBV6-5,CASSYLQGAGELFF,TGTGCCAGCAGTTACCTACAGGGGGCCGGGGAGCTGTTTTTT
TRBD1,TRBJ1-1,-,TRBV25-1,CASSEYWGQGPMNTEAFF,TGTGCCAGCAGTGAATATTGGGGACAGGGGCCTATGAACACTGAAGCTTTCTTT
TRBD2,TRBJ2-4,-,TRBV5-8,CASSPSGRYDIQYF,TGTGCCAGCAGCCCCAGCGGGAGGTACGACATTCAGTACTTC
-,TRBJ2-2,-,TRBV27,CASRTEGSLAGELFF,TGTGCCAGCCGTACGGAGGGAAGTTTAGCCGGGGAGCTGTTTTTT
-,TRBJ1-4,-,TRBV5-1,CASSLGPGMDEKLFF,TGCGCCAGCAGCTTGGGGCCAGGGATGGATGAAAAACTGTTTTTT
TRBD1,TRBJ2-3,-,TRBV5-1,CASSLSQGPTTDTQYF,TGCGCCAGCAGCTTGTCACAGGGGCCGACCACAGATACGCAGTATTTT
-,TRBJ1-1,-,TRBV13,CASSLGGPRMNTEAFF,TGTGCCAGCAGCTTAGGGGGGCCGCGGATGAACACTGAAGCTTTCTTT
TRBD2,TRBJ2-2,-,TRBV5-4,CASGAGGTGELFF,TGTGCCAGCGGGGCGGGAGGTACCGGGGAGCTGTTTTTT